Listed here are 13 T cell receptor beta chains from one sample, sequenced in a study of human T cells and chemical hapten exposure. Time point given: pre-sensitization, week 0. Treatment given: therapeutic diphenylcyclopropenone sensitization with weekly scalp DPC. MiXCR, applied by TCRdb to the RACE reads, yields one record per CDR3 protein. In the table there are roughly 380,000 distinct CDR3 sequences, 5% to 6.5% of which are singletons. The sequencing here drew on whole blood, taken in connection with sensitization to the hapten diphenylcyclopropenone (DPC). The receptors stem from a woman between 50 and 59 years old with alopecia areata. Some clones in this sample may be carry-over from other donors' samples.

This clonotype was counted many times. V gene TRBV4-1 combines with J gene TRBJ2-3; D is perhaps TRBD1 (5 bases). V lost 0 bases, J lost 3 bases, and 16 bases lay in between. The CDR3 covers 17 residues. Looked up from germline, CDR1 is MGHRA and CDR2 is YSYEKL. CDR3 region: CASSQEGQEMSTDTQYF. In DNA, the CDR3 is TGCGCCAGCAGCCAAGAGGGGCAGGAAATGTCTACAGATACGCAGTATTTT.

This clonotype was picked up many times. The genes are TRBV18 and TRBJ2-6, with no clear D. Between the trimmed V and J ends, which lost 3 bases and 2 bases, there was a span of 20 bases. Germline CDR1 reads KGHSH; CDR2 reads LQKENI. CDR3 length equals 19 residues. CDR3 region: CASSPVGLLSIPGANVLTF. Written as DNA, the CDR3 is TGTGCCAGCTCACCCGTGGGCCTCCTTTCTATTCCTGGGGCCAACGTCCTGACTTTC.

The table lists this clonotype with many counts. CDR3 in DNA: TGCAGTGCCGAGCCGACTAGCGGCACAGATACGCAGTATTTT. Its translation: CSAEPTSGTDTQYF. V gene TRBV20-1 combines with J gene TRBJ2-3, with 8 bases aligning to TRBD2. The CDR3 sequence is 14 residues long. Germline trimming cut 6 bases from V and 1 base from J; bases unmatched to any gene: 6. Germline-derived CDR1 and CDR2 are DFQATT and SNEGSKA (reference sequence).

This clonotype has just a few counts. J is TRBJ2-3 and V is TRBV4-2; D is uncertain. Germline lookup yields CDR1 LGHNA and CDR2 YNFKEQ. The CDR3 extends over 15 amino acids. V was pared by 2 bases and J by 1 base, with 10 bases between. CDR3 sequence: CASSQYKGGTDTQYF. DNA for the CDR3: TGTGCCAGCAGCCAATACAAGGGTGGCACAGATACGCAGTATTTT.

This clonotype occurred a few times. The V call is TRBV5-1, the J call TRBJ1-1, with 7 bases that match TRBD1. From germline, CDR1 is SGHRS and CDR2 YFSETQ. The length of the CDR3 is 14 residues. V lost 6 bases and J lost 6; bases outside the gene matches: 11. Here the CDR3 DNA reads TGCGCCAGCACCCGCGAGACAGGGCAGGCTGAAGCTTTCTTT. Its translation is CASTRETGQAEAFF. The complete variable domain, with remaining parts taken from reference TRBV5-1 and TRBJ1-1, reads KAGVTQTPRYLIKTRGQQVTLSCSPISGHRSVSWYQQTPGQGLQFLFEYFSETQRNKGNFPGRFSGRQFSNSRSEMNVSTLELGDSALYLCASTRETGQAEAFFGQGTRLTVV.

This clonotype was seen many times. The CDR3 sequence: CASSRTGQRIEQYF. The CDR3 DNA reads as TGTGCCAGCAGCCGGACGGGACAGAGGATCGAGCAGTACTTC. The chain employs TRBV3-1 and TRBJ2-7, with 7 bases aligning to TRBD1. This CDR3 spans 14 amino acids. Germline V CDR1 and CDR2: LGHDT, YNNKEL (reference sequence). The junction had 9 bases not matched to a gene; V was cut back by 4 bases and J by 6 bases.

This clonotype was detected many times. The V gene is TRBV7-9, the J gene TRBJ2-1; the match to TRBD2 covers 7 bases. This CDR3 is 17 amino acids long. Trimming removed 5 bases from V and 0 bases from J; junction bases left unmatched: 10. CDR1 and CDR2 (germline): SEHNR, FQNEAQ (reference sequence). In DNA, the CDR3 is TGTGCCAGCAGCGCAGGACGGGACTACCGCTCCTACAATGAGCAGTTCTTC. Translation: CASSAGRDYRSYNEQFF.

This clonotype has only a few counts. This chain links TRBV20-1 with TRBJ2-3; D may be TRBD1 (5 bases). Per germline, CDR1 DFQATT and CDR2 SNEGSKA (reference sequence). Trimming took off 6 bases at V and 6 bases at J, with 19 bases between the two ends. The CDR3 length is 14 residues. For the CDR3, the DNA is TGCAGTGCCATAGGGTTAGGGGCTACGGATACGCAGTATTTT. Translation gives CSAIGLGATDTQYF.

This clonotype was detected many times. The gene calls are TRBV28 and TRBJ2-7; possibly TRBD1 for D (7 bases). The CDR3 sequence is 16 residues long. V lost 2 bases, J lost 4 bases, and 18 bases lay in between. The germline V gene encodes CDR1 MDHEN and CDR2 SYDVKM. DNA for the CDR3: TGTGCCAGCAGTTTAATAGGGCAGGGGGGCCTTTACGAGCAGTACTTC. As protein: CASSLIGQGGLYEQYF.

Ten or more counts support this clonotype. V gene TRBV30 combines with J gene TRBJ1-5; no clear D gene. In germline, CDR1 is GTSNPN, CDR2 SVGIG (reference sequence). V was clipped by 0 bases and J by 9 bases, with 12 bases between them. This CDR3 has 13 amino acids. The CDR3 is CAWSVPGAGPQHF. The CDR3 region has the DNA TGTGCCTGGAGTGTTCCGGGAGCCGGGCCCCAGCATTTT. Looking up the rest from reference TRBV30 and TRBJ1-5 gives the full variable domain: SQTIHQWPATLVQPVGSPLSLECTVEGTSNPNLYWYRQAAGRGLQLLFYSVGIGQISSEVPQNLSASRPQDRQFILSSKKLLLSDSGFYLCAWSVPGAGPQHFGDGTRLSIL.

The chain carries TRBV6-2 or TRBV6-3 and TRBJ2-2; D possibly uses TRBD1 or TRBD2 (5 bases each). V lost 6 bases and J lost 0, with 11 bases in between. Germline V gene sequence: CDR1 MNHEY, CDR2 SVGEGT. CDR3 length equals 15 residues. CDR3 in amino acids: CASSSGTTNTGELFF. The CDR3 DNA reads TGTGCCAGCAGCTCCGGGACCACGAACACCGGGGAGCTGTTTTTT.

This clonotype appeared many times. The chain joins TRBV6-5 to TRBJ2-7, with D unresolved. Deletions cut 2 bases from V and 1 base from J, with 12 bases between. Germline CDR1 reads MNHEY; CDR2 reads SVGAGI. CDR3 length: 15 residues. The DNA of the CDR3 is TGTGCCAGCAGTTACGCGGACGGATCATCCTACGAGCAGTACTTC. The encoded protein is CASSYADGSSYEQYF.

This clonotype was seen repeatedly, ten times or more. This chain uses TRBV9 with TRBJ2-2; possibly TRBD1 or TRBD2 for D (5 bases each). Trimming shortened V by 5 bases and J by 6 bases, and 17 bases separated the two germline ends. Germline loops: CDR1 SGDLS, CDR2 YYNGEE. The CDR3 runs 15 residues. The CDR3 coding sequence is TGTGCCAGCAGTCCCAAGCCGGGGCTCCCCGGGGAGCTGTTTTTT. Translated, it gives CASSPKPGLPGELFF.